This T cell receptor beta chain was found in a study of blood T cell repertoires in COVID-19. Turning to the study itself: From the United States, Italy and Spain came samples of acute and convalescent COVID-19. In each case, the material was cDNA or gDNA derived from T cells, B-cell-depleted T cells, or PBMCs.

With 0 bases removed from V and 14 bases from J, the gap between germline ends came to 7 bases. Germline V gene lookup returns CDR1 MGHRA and CDR2 YSYEKL. This CDR3 has 11 amino acids. As processed by the authors: Reference gene primers were amplified, and this amplification served to estimate nucleated cell counts. Repertoires were generated with immunoSEQ multiplex PCR, while TCRdb's copy carries only in-frame clones and drops some. That table is the source of V, J and clone size, and D and trimming were worked out from the DNA. This sample yields about 63,000 clones, of which under 85% are seen a single time; 28% belongs to the top ten.

The source material was peripheral blood. The source is a woman older than 75 with acute or convalescent COVID-19. V usage is TRBV4-1 and J usage is TRBJ1-4, with D possibly matching TRBD1 (5 bases). CDR3 sequence (DNA): TGCGCCAGCAGCCAAGAGACAGTCCTGTTTTTT. Translation: CASSQETVLFF.